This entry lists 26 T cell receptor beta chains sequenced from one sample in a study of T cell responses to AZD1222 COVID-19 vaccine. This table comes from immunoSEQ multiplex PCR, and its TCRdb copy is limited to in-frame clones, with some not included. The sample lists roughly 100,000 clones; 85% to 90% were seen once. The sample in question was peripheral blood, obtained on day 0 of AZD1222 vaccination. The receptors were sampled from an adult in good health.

The CDR3 here is CASKYERGGGETQYF. CDR3 DNA sequence: TGTGCCAGCAAGTACGAGCGGGGGGGAGGAGAGACCCAGTACTTC. This chain joins TRBV2 and TRBJ2-5; TRBD2 matches 10 bases. With V trimmed by 7 bases and J by 4 bases, 9 bases remained unmatched. Germline V CDR1 and CDR2: SNHLY, FYNNEI. This CDR3 contains 15 residues.

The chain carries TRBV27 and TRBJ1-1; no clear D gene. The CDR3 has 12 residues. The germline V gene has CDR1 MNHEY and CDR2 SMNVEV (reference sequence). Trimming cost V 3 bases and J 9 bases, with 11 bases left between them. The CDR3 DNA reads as TGTGCCAGCAGTTTGGACCCCGGCAAAGCTTTCTTT. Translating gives CASSLDPGKAFF.

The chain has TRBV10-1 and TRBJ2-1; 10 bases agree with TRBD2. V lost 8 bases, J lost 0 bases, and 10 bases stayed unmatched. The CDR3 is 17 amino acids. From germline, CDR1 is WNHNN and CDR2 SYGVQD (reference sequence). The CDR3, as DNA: TGCGCCAGCGCCCCAGCGGGGGGGTTTAGCTCCTACAATGAGCAGTTCTTC. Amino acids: CASAPAGGFSSYNEQFF.

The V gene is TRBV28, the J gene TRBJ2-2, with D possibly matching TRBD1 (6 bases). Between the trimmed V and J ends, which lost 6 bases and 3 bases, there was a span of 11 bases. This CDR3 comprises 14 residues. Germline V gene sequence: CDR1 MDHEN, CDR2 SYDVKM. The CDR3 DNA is TGTGCCAGCAGCCCCGGACAGTACACCGGGGAGCTGTTTTTT. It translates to CASSPGQYTGELFF.

CDR3 bases: TGTGCCAGCAGTGACGCCCTACCCCTCTGGGCTGGAAACACCATATATTTT. Protein: CASSDALPLWAGNTIYF. The V and J genes are TRBV6-1 and TRBJ1-3, with D hard to call. Germline V CDR1 and CDR2: MNHNS, SASEGT. This CDR3 has 17 amino acids. V gave up 3 bases and J gave up 2 bases, with 17 bases separating them.

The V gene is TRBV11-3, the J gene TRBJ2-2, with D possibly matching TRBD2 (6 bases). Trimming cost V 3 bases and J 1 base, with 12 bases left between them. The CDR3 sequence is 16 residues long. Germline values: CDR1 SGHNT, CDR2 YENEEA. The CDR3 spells CASSLGGTRNTGELFF. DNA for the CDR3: TGTGCCAGCAGCTTGGGCGGGACCCGGAACACCGGGGAGCTGTTTTTT.

Here the CDR3 reads CASSLGASGGAGNEQFF. In DNA form, the CDR3 reads TGTGCCAGCAGCTTAGGGGCTAGCGGGGGGGCTGGCAATGAGCAGTTCTTC. This chain links TRBV7-9 with TRBJ2-1; 12 positions agree with TRBD2. The CDR3 is 17 amino acids. Germline V CDR1 and CDR2: SEHNR, FQNEAQ (reference sequence). With V trimmed by 1 base and J by 6 bases, 7 bases remained unmatched.

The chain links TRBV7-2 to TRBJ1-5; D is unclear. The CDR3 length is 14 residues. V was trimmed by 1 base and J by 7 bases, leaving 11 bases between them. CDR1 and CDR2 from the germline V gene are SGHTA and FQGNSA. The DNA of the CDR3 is TGTGCCAGCAGCTTAGACCCGAATGGACAGCCCCAGCATTTT. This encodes CASSLDPNGQPQHF.

The CDR3 loop is CASSQVGTGDYGYTF. The CDR3 DNA sequence: TGTGCCAGCAGCCAAGTGGGAACAGGTGACTATGGCTACACCTTC. The chain carries TRBV3-1 (or the pseudogene TRBV3-2) and TRBJ1-2; maybe TRBD1 (5 bases). Trimming left V 1 base short and J 3 bases short, with 12 bases between. This CDR3 spans 15 amino acids. Germline-derived CDR1 and CDR2 are LGHDT and YNNKEL (reference sequence).

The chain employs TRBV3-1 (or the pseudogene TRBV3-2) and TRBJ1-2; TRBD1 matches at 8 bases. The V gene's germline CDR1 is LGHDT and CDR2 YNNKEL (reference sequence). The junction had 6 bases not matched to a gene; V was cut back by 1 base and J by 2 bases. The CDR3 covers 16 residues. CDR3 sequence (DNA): TGTGCCAGCAGCCAAGTGGGACAGGTGATAAACTATGGCTACACCTTC. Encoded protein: CASSQVGQVINYGYTF.

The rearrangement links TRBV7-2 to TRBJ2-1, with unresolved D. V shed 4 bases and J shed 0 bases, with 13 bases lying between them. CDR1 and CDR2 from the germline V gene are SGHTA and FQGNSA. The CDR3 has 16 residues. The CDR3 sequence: CASSSSARHSYNEQFF. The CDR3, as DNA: TGTGCCAGCAGCTCCTCCGCCCGTCACTCCTACAATGAGCAGTTCTTC.

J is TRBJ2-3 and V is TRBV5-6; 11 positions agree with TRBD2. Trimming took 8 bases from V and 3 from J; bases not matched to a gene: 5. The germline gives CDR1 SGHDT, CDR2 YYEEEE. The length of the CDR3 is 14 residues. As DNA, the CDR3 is TGTGCCAGTACACTAGCGGGGGAAACAGATACGCAGTATTTT. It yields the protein CASTLAGETDTQYF.

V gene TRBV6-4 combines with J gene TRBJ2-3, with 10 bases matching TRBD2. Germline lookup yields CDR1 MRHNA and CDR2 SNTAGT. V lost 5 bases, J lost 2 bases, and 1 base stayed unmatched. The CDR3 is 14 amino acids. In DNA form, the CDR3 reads TGTGCCAGCAGTCTAGCGGGGGCCACAGATACGCAGTATTTT. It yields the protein CASSLAGATDTQYF.

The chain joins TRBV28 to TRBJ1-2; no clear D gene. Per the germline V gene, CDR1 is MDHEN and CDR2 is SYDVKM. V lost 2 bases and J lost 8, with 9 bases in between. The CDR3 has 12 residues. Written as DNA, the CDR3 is TGTGCCAGCAGTTTAAGGGCGGAAGGCTACACCTTC. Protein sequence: CASSLRAEGYTF.

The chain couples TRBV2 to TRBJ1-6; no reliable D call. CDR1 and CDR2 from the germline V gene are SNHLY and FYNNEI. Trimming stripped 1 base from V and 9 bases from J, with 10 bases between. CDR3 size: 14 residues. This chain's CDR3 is CASSEVRGTSPLHF. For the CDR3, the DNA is TGTGCCAGCAGTGAAGTACGAGGAACTTCACCCCTCCACTTT.

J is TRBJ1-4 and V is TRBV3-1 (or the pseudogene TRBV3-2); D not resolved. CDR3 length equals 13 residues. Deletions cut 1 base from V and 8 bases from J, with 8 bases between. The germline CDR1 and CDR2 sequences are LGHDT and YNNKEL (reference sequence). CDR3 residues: CASSQARGEKLFF. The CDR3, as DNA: TGTGCCAGCAGCCAAGCCCGTGGCGAAAAACTGTTTTTT.

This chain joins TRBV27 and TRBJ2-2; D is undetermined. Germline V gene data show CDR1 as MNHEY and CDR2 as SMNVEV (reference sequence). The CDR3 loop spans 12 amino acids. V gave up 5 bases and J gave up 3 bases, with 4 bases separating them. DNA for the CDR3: TGTGCCAGCAGTGCGGACACCGGGGAGCTGTTTTTT. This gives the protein CASSADTGELFF.

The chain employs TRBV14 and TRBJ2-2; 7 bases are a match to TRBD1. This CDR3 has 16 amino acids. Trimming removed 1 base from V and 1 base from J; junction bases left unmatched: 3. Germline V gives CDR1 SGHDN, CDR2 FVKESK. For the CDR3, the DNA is TGTGCCAGCAGCCAAGTAGGGACAGAGAACACCGGGGAGCTGTTTTTT. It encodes CASSQVGTENTGELFF.

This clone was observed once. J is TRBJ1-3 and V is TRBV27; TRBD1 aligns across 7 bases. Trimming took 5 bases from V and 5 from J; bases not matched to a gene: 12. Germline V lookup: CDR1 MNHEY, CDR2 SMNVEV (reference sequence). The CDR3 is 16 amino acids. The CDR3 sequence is CASSDKTGKHRNTIYF. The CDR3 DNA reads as TGTGCCAGCAGTGATAAGACAGGGAAGCACAGAAACACCATATATTTT.

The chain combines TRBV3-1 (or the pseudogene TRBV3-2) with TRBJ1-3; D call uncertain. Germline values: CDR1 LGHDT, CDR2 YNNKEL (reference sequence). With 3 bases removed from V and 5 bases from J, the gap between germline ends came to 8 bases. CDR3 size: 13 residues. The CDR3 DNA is TGTGCCAGCAGCCAGGGAACGAGAAACACCATATATTTT. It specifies CASSQGTRNTIYF.

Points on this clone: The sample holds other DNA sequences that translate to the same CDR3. The CDR3 sequence is CSASRGYGYTF. CDR3 DNA sequence: TGCAGTGCTAGCCGAGGGTATGGCTACACCTTC. The J gene is TRBJ1-2, the V gene TRBV20-1; the D is unclear. Trimming removed 3 bases from V and 5 bases from J, with 7 bases in between. The CDR3 length is 11 residues. From germline, CDR1 is DFQATT and CDR2 SNEGSKA (reference sequence).

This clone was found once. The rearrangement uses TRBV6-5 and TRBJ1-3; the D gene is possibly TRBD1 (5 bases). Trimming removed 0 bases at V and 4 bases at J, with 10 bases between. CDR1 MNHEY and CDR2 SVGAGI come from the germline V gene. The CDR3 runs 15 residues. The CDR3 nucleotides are TGTGCCAGCAGTTACTCAGGGGCAAACGGAAACACCATATATTTT. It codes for CASSYSGANGNTIYF.

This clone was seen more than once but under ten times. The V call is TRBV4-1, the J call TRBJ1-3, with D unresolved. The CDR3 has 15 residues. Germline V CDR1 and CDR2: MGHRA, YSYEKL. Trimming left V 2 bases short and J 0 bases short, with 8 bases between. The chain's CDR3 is CASSQPVGSGNTIYF. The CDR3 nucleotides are TGCGCCAGCAGCCAACCGGTTGGCTCTGGAAACACCATATATTTT.

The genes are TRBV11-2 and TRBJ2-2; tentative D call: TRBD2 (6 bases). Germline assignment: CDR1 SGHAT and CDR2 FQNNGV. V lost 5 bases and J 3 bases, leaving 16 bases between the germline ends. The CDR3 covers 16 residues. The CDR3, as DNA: TGTGCCAGCAGCAGTCCTTCCGGGACTTACACCGGGGAGCTGTTTTTT. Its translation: CASSSPSGTYTGELFF. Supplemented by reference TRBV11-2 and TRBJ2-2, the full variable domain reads EAGVAQSPRYKIIEKRQSVAFWCNPISGHATLYWYQQILGQGPKLLIQFQNNGVVDDSQLPKDRFSAERLKGVDSTLKIQPAKLEDSAVYLCASSSPSGTYTGELFFGEGSRLTVL.

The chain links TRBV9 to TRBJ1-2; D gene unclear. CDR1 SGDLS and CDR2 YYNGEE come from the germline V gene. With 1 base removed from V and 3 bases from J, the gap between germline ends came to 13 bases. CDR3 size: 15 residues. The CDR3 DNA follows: TGTGCCAGCAGCGTAAGGTCAGATACTTACTATGGCTACACCTTC. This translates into CASSVRSDTYYGYTF. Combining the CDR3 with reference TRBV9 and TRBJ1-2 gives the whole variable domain DSGVTQTPKHLITATGQRVTLRCSPRSGDLSVYWYQQSLDQGLQFLIQYYNGEERAKGNILERFSAQQFPDLHSELNLSSLELGDSALYFCASSVRSDTYYGYTFGSGTRLTVV.

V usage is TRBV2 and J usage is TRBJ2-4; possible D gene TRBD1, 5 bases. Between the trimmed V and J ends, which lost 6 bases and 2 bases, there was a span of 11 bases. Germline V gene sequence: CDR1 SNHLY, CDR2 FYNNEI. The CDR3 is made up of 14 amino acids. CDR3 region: CASSPPGSKNIQYF. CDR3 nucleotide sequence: TGTGCCAGCAGCCCCCCAGGGTCCAAAAACATTCAGTACTTC.